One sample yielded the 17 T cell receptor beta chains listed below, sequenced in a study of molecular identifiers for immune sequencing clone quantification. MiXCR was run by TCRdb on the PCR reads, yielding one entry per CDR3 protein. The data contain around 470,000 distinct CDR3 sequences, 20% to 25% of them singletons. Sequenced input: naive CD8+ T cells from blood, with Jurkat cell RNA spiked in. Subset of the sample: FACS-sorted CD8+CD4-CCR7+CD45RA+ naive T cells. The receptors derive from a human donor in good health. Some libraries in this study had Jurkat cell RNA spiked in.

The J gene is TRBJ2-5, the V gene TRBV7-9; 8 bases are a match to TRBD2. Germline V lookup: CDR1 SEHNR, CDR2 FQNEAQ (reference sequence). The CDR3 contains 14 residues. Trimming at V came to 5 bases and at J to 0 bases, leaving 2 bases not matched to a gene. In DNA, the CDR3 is TGTGCCAGCAGCCATAGCGGGAACCAAGAGACCCAGTACTTC. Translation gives CASSHSGNQETQYF. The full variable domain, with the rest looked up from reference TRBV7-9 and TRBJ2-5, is DTGVSQNPRHKITKRGQNVTFRCDPISEHNRLYWYRQTLGQGPEFLTYFQNEAQLEKSRLLSDRFSAERPKGSFSTLEIQRTEQGDSAMYLCASSHSGNQETQYFGPGTRLLVL.

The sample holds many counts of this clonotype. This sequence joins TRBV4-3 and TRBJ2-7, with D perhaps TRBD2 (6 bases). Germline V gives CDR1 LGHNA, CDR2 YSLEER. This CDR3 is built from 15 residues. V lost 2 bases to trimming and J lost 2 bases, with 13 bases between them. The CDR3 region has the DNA TGCGCCAGCAGCCAATATAGCGGTACTGCCTACGAGCAGTACTTC. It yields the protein CASSQYSGTAYEQYF.

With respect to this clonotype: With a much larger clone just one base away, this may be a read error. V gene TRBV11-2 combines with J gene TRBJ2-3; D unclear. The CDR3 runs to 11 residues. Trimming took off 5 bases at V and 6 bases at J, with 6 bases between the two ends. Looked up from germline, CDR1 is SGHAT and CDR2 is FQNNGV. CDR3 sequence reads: CASSPRDTQYF. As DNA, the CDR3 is TGTGCCAGCAGCCCCCGGGATACGCAGTATTTT.

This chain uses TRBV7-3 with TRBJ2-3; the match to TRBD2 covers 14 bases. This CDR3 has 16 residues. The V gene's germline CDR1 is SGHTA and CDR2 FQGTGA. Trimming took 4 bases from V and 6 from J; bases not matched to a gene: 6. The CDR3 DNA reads TGTGCCAGCAGCTGGGGACTAGCGGGAGCATCTGATACGCAGTATTTT. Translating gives CASSWGLAGASDTQYF.

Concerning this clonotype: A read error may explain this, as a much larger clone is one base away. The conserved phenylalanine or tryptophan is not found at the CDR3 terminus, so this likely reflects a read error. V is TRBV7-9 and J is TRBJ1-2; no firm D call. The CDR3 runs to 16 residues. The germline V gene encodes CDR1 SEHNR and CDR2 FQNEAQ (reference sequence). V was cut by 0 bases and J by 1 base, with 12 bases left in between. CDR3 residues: CASSLASKDINYGYTS. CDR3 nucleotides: TGTGCCAGCAGCTTAGCGAGTAAAGATATTAACTATGGCTACACCTCC.

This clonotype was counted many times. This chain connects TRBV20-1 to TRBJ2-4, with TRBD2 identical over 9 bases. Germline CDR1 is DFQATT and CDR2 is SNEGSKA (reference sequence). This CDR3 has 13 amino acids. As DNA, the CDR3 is TGCAGCGCGGGAGGGGGGGATGAAAACATTCAGTACTTC. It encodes CSAGGGDENIQYF.

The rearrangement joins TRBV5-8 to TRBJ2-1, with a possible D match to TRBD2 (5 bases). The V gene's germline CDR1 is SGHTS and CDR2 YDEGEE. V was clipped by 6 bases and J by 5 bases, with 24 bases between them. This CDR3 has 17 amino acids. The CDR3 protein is CASIPPRVASTNNEQFF. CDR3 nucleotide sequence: TGTGCCAGCATCCCTCCCCGAGTGGCTAGCACTAACAATGAGCAGTTCTTC.

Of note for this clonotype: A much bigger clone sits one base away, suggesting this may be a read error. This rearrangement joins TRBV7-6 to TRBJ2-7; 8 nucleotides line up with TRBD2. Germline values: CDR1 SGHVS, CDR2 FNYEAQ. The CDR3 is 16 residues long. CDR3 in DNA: TGTGCCAGCAGCTACCCTGTCGGGGGGGTGAGCTACGGGCAGTACTTC. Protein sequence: CASSYPVGGVSYGQYF.

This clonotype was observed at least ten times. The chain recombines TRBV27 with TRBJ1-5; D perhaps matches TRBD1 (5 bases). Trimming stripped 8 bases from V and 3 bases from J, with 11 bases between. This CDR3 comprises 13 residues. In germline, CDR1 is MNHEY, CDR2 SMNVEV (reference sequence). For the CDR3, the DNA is TGTGCCAGCTCGCGAGGGGACAATCAGCCCCAGCATTTT. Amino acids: CASSRGDNQPQHF.

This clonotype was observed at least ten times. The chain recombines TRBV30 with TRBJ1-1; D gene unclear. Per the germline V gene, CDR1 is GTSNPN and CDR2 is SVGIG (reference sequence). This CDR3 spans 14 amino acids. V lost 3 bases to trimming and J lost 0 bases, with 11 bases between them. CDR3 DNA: TGTGCCTGGAGCGATTCGGCGTTGAACACTGAAGCTTTCTTT. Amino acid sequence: CAWSDSALNTEAFF.

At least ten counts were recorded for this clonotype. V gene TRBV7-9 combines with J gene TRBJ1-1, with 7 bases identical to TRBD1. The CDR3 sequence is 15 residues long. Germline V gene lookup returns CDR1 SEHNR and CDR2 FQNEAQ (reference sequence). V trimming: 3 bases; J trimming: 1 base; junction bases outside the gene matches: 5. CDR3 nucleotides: TGTGCCAGCAGCTTGAGACAGGGACAGAACACTGAAGCTTTCTTT. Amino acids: CASSLRQGQNTEAFF.

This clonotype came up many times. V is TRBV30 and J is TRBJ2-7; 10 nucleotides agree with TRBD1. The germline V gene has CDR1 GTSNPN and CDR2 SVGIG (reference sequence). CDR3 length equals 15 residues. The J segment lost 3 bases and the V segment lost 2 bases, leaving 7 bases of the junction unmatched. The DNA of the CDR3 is TGTGCCTGGAGTAGGGGACAGGGGACCCTCTACGAGCAGTACTTC. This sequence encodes CAWSRGQGTLYEQYF.

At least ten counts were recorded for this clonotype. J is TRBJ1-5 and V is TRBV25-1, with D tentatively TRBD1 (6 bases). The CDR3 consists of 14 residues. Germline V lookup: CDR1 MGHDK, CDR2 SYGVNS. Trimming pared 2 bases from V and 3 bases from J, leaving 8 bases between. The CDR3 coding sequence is TGTGCCAGCAGTGAACAGGGGTACAATCAGCCCCAGCATTTT. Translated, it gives CASSEQGYNQPQHF.

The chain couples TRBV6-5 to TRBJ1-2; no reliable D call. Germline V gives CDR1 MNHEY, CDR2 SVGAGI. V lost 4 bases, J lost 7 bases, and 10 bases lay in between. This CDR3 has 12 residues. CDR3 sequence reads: CASSSDNRGYTF. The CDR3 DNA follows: TGTGCCAGCAGTTCCGACAACCGTGGCTACACCTTC.

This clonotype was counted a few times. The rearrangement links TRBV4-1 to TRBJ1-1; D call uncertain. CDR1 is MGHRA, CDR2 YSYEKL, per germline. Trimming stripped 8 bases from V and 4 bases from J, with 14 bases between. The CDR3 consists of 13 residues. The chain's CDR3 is CASGLDLVTEAFF. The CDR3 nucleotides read TGCGCCAGCGGGCTGGACTTGGTCACTGAAGCTTTCTTT.

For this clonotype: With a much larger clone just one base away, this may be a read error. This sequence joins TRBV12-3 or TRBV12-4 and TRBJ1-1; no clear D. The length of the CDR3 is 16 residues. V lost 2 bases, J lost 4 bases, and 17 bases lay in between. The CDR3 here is CASSLSGRERLTEAFF. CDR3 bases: TGTGCCAGCAGTTTATCGGGTAGGGAGAGACTCACTGAAGCTTTCTTT.

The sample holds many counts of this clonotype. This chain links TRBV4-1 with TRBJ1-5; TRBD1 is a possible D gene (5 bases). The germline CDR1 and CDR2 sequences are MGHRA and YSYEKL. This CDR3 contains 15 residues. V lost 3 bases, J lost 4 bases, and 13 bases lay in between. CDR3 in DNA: TGCGCCAGCAGCCAGATGGGGGGAGGGAATCAGCCCCAGCATTTT. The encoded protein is CASSQMGGGNQPQHF.